The clone carrying this TCR beta chain has a handful of counts. Its target is not known. A much bigger clone sits one base away, suggesting this may be a read error. It was with a sample-barcoded 5' primer and a J-beta primer mix that a second PCR of about 7 to 12 cycles was run. TCRdb reprocessed the 5' RACE reads with MiXCR, giving one entry per CDR3 protein. The profile shows 630,000 or so distinct CDR3 sequences, about 30% of them singletons. Isolation of PBMCs gave at least 6 million cells per sample. The data derive from a study of blood T cells in healthy people across ages. The V and J ends lost 5 bases and 7 bases, in that order; junction bases with no gene match: 11. Germline V gene sequence: CDR1 DFQATT, CDR2 SNEGSKA (reference sequence). This CDR3 is built from 14 residues. Findings and limits, study-wide: Considered underestimates were the diversity estimates obtained from one million T cells. There were more naive CD4+ cells and higher diversity in long-lived donors than in aged donors.

The source is a woman older than 75 in good health. The sample comprised blood. The chain combines TRBV20-1 with TRBJ2-1; 7 bases fit TRBD2. CDR3 sequence (DNA): TGCAGTGCTGACCGAAGGACTAGGGGAAATGAGCAGTTCTTC. It is translated as CSADRRTRGNEQFF.